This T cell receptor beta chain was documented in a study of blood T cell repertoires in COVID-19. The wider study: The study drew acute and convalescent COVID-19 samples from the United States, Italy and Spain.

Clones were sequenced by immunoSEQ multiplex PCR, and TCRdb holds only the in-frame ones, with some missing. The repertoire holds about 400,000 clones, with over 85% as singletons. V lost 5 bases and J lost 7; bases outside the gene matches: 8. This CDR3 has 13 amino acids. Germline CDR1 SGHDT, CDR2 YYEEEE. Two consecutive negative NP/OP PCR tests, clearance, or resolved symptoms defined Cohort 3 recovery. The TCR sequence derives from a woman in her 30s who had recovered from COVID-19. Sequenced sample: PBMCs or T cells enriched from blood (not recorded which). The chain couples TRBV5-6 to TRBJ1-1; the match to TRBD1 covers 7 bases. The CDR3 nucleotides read TGTGCCAGCAGGTACTTGGGACAGCTTGAAGCTTTCTTT. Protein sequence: CASRYLGQLEAFF.